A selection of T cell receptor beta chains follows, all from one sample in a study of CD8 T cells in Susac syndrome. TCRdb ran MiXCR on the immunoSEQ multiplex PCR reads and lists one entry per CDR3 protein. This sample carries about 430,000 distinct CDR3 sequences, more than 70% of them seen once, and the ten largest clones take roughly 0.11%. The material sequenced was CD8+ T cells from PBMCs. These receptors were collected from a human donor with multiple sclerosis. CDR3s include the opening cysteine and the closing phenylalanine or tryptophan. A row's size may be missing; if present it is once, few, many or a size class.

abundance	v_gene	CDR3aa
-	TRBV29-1	CSVANREDATEAFF
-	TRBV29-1	CSVEDPMRQRGPTDTQYF
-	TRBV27	CASSLSGAISHSSYEQYF
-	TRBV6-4	CASSDSSGGVNEQFF
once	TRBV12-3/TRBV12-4	CASSVYGQPGEQYF
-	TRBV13	CASSSPGLSLPASYNEQFF
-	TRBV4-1	CASSQESSWGTEAFF
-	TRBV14	CASSQVRGGGRDGYTF
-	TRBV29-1	CSVWENTIYF
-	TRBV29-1	CSVEDFGQGNTGELFF
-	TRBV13	CASSLGALAADSNEQFF
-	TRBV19	CASSEEAGGSSYNEQFF
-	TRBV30	CAWCMGLAVQETQYF
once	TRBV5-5	CASSLYRGTFGYTF
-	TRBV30	CAWSEPGVNYGYTF
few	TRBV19	CASSADRAYEQYF
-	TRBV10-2	CASSDGRGAYEQYF
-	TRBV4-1	CASSQEGVLYEQYF
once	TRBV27	CASSLSSGGAGETQYF
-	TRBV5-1	CASSSGTDNQPQHF
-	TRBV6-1	CASTEGGSHQPQHF
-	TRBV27	CASSLVGEGNQPQHF
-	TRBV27	CASSLSKGGWTEAFF
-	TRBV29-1	CSVEGDHQETQYF
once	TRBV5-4	CASSSRDPIIGRKKLFF
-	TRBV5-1	CASSWHWMGIYTEAFF
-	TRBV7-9	CASSSPGRSYEQYF